Presented here are 26 T cell receptor beta chains from one specimen sequenced in a study of blood T cell repertoires in COVID-19. Method: immunoSEQ multiplex PCR; TCRdb's copy keeps in-frame clones and lacks some. The sample shows 61,000 or so clones, almost 90% of them seen only once. Material for sequencing was peripheral blood. The receptors originated from a woman aged 50 to 60 with active or convalescent COVID-19.

The chain employs TRBV11-2 and TRBJ1-6; TRBD1 is a possible D gene (6 bases). Trimming left V 5 bases short and J 5 bases short, with 10 bases between. The CDR3 spans 14 residues. In germline, CDR1 is SGHAT, CDR2 FQNNGV. CDR3 region: CASSRTGNNSPLHF. In DNA form, the CDR3 reads TGTGCCAGCAGCCGCACAGGGAATAATTCACCCCTCCACTTT.

J is TRBJ2-2 and V is TRBV4-1, with TRBD2 identical over 9 bases. Germline-derived CDR1 and CDR2 are MGHRA and YSYEKL. V lost 8 bases to trimming and J lost 6 bases; unmatched junction nucleotides: 10. This CDR3 is built from 15 residues. The chain's CDR3 is CASDPGLASAGELFF. The CDR3 DNA reads TGCGCCAGCGACCCGGGACTAGCTTCCGCCGGGGAGCTGTTTTTT.

The chain couples TRBV5-4 to TRBJ1-1; tentatively, D is TRBD1 (6 bases). V gave up 3 bases and J gave up 1 base, with 16 bases separating them. The CDR3 extends over 16 amino acids. Germline CDR1 and CDR2: SGHNT and YYREEE (reference sequence). The CDR3 loop reads CASSSGGRTANTEAFF. CDR3 in DNA: TGTGCCAGCAGCTCGGGCGGGCGGACAGCGAACACTGAAGCTTTCTTT.

V usage is TRBV6-2 or TRBV6-3 and J usage is TRBJ1-5; D perhaps matches TRBD1 (5 bases). Trimming left V 2 bases short and J 11 bases short, with 7 bases between. The CDR3 is 11 amino acids. Germline CDR1 is MNHEY and CDR2 is SVGEGT. This CDR3 is CASSYPGTQHF. The DNA for the CDR3 is TGTGCCAGCAGTTACCCAGGGACCCAGCATTTT.

The V and J genes are TRBV3-1 (or the pseudogene TRBV3-2) and TRBJ2-6; D not certain. Germline values: CDR1 LGHDT, CDR2 YNNKEL (reference sequence). The V end lost 5 bases, the J end lost 3 bases, and 8 bases lay between the germline ends. The CDR3 sequence is 14 residues long. This CDR3 is CASSYSGGANVLTF. The CDR3 DNA is TGTGCCAGCAGCTACAGTGGTGGGGCCAACGTCCTGACTTTC.

V and J are TRBV5-1 and TRBJ2-1, with 9 bases aligning to TRBD1. V was clipped by 4 bases and J by 6 bases; unmatched bases: 5. CDR1 is SGHRS and CDR2 is YFSETQ in the germline V gene. The CDR3 extends over 14 amino acids. The CDR3 protein is CASSRGQGSNEQFF. The CDR3 DNA is TGCGCCAGCAGCAGGGGACAGGGTAGCAATGAGCAGTTCTTC.

This chain links TRBV30 with TRBJ2-1; tentative D call: TRBD2 (6 bases). V was shortened by 8 bases and J by 3 bases, with 20 bases between the two germline ends. CDR3 length: 15 amino acids. Germline CDR1 reads GTSNPN; CDR2 reads SVGIG (reference sequence). CDR3 DNA: TGTGCCCGGGCTCTTTCGCGGGGTCACTACAATGAGCAGTTCTTC. Translation: CARALSRGHYNEQFF.

The gene calls are TRBV13 and TRBJ2-3; 11 nucleotides match TRBD1. CDR3 length equals 17 residues. V lost 2 bases and J lost 4; bases outside the gene matches: 8. Germline V gives CDR1 PRHDT, CDR2 FYEKMQ (reference sequence). CDR3 nucleotide sequence: TGTGCCAGCAGCTTATTCGGCCGGACAGGGGGCTCAGATACGCAGTATTTT. The encoded protein is CASSLFGRTGGSDTQYF. Full variable domain (outside the CDR3, taken from reference TRBV13 and TRBJ2-3): AAGVIQSPRHLIKEKRETATLKCYPIPRHDTVYWYQQGPGQDPQFLISFYEKMQSDKGSIPDRFSAQQFSDYHSELNMSSLELGDSALYFCASSLFGRTGGSDTQYFGPGTRLTVL.

The rearrangement joins TRBV5-1 to TRBJ2-7, with 10 positions matching TRBD1. The CDR3 totals 15 residues. The germline gives CDR1 SGHRS, CDR2 YFSETQ. Trimming removed 0 bases from V and 4 bases from J; junction bases left unmatched: 4. In DNA, the CDR3 is TGCGCCAGCAGCTTGGAGGGGACAGGGGTTTACGAGCAGTACTTC. It yields the protein CASSLEGTGVYEQYF.

Points on this clone: An end of the junction does not agree with germline; a read error may underlie this. The rearrangement links TRBV18 to TRBJ2-5; TRBD2 matches at 13 bases. CDR1 and CDR2 from the germline V gene are KGHSH and LQKENI. The CDR3 is 16 amino acids. CDR3: CASSPRTSGSGETQYF. CDR3 nucleotides: TGTGCCAGCTCTCCACGGACTAGCGGGAGTGGGGAGACCCAGTACTTC.

The chain employs TRBV5-8 and TRBJ1-2, with TRBD1 matching over 9 bases. V lost 4 bases and J lost 2; bases outside the gene matches: 6. The CDR3 spans 15 residues. Germline lookup yields CDR1 SGHTS and CDR2 YDEGEE. The CDR3 nucleotides are TGTGCCAGCAGCCAGACAGGGGGATACAACTATGGCTACACCTTC. It encodes CASSQTGGYNYGYTF.

V and J are TRBV2 and TRBJ2-5; a possible D gene is TRBD2 (5 bases). Germline V gene data show CDR1 as SNHLY and CDR2 as FYNNEI. There are 14 residues in the CDR3. V lost 2 bases and J 3 bases, leaving 10 bases between the germline ends. Here the CDR3 DNA reads TGTGCCAGCAGTGAATGGGCGGGTAAAGAGACCCAGTACTTC. This encodes CASSEWAGKETQYF.

Notes on this clone: The same CDR3 also results from other DNA sequences found in this sample. The rearrangement joins TRBV6-5 to TRBJ2-7, with D perhaps TRBD1 (5 bases). V lost 2 bases and J 1 base, leaving 9 bases between the germline ends. The CDR3 loop spans 14 amino acids. Looked up from germline, CDR1 is MNHEY and CDR2 is SVGAGI. CDR3 amino acids: CASSYGQGSYEQYF. Here the CDR3 DNA reads TGTGCCAGCAGTTACGGGCAGGGTTCCTACGAGCAGTACTTC.

This chain links TRBV19 with TRBJ1-2; TRBD1 aligns across 9 bases. CDR3 length equals 17 residues. With V trimmed by 4 bases and J by 5 bases, 14 bases remained unmatched. Germline V gene data show CDR1 as LNHDA and CDR2 as SQIVND (reference sequence). CDR3 region: CASSKGQGFNGNYGYTF. CDR3 in DNA: TGTGCCAGTAGTAAGGGACAGGGTTTTAATGGGAATTATGGCTACACCTTC.

V is TRBV2 and J is TRBJ2-2; TRBD2 aligns across 12 bases. The CDR3 has 16 residues. Trimming took 6 bases from V and 3 from J; bases not matched to a gene: 5. Germline CDR1 and CDR2: SNHLY and FYNNEI. As DNA, the CDR3 is TGTGCCAGCAGGCCCTGGACTAGCGGGGACACCGGGGAGCTGTTTTTT. Its translation is CASRPWTSGDTGELFF.

The V and J genes are TRBV20-1 and TRBJ2-5; D uncertain. This CDR3 is 10 amino acids long. Per germline, CDR1 DFQATT and CDR2 SNEGSKA (reference sequence). Trimming removed 4 bases at V and 5 bases at J, with 5 bases between. The CDR3 is CSATLETQYF. CDR3 bases: TGCAGTGCTACCCTGGAGACCCAGTACTTC.

V is TRBV19 and J is TRBJ1-5; the match to TRBD1 covers 7 bases. This CDR3 region has 15 residues. Trimming removed 10 bases from V and 1 base from J; junction bases left unmatched: 10. Germline V gives CDR1 LNHDA, CDR2 SQIVND (reference sequence). CDR3 sequence reads: CAIRRQGLSNQPQHF. Here the CDR3 DNA reads TGTGCCATTCGACGACAGGGTTTGAGCAATCAGCCCCAGCATTTT.

This clone was observed a handful of times. The chain uses TRBV6-6 and TRBJ2-2, with a tentative D call TRBD1 (5 bases). CDR1 is MNHNY, CDR2 SVGAGI, per germline (reference sequence). Trimming removed 0 bases from V and 5 bases from J, with 7 bases in between. The length of the CDR3 is 14 residues. The CDR3 coding sequence is TGTGCCAGCAGTTACTCGAAGGGGACCGGGGAGCTGTTTTTT. It codes for CASSYSKGTGELFF.

The genes are TRBV28 and TRBJ2-1; 15 bases agree with TRBD2. The germline gives CDR1 MDHEN, CDR2 SYDVKM. CDR3 size: 15 residues. Trimming took 4 bases from V and 8 from J; bases not matched to a gene: 3. CDR3 in DNA: TGTGCCAGCAGTTGGACTAGCGGGAGGGGTTATGAGCAGTTCTTC. It specifies CASSWTSGRGYEQFF.

This chain connects TRBV19 to TRBJ2-1; 9 positions match TRBD2. Germline-derived CDR1 and CDR2 are LNHDA and SQIVND (reference sequence). V was pared by 3 bases and J by 8 bases, with 8 bases of the junction left unmatched. The CDR3 loop spans 15 amino acids. This chain's CDR3 is CASSIFSGSFDEQFF. Written as DNA, the CDR3 is TGTGCCAGTAGTATCTTTAGCGGGAGTTTTGATGAGCAGTTCTTC.

This clone was observed once. V usage is TRBV15 and J usage is TRBJ2-3; D may be TRBD2 (6 bases). CDR3 length equals 16 residues. Trimming took off 0 bases at V and 2 bases at J, with 12 bases between the two ends. Germline V lookup: CDR1 LNHNV, CDR2 YYDKDF (reference sequence). The CDR3 coding sequence is TGTGCCACCAGCAGAGATCGCCTAGCGTACACAGATACGCAGTATTTT. Translating gives CATSRDRLAYTDTQYF.

The rearrangement joins TRBV19 to TRBJ2-3; D not resolved. This CDR3 comprises 14 residues. V lost 5 bases and J lost 6, with 15 bases in between. Germline-derived CDR1 and CDR2 are LNHDA and SQIVND (reference sequence). CDR3 bases: TGTGCCAGTAGTGCGCTCCTTCTTTTTGATACGCAGTATTTT. Its translation: CASSALLLFDTQYF.

The genes are TRBV6-6 and TRBJ2-7; 7 bases align to TRBD2. The ends lost 6 bases at V and 12 bases at J; junction bases unmatched: 17. Germline CDR1 reads MNHNY; CDR2 reads SVGAGI (reference sequence). CDR3 length: 14 amino acids. The DNA of the CDR3 is TGTGCCAGCAGCCTAGGACTAGAGGGACGGATGGGGTACTTC. It specifies CASSLGLEGRMGYF.

The chain joins TRBV5-1 to TRBJ2-6; 7 bases agree with TRBD1. The CDR3 consists of 18 residues. V lost 4 bases, J lost 0 bases, and 10 bases stayed unmatched. Germline CDR1 SGHRS, CDR2 YFSETQ. The CDR3 DNA sequence: TGCGCCAGCAGCAAGGACCGGGACAGCCTCTCTGGGGCCAACGTCCTGACTTTC. Its protein product is CASSKDRDSLSGANVLTF.

The chain carries TRBV28 and TRBJ2-5; D is unresolved. Trimming took off 4 bases at V and 5 bases at J, with 8 bases between the two ends. Germline CDR1 reads MDHEN; CDR2 reads SYDVKM. The CDR3 is 12 amino acids. The CDR3 sequence: CASSSPRETQYF. Written as DNA, the CDR3 is TGTGCCAGCAGTTCCCCGCGGGAGACCCAGTACTTC.

This chain links TRBV28 with TRBJ2-3, with 8 bases aligning to TRBD1. Germline assignment: CDR1 MDHEN and CDR2 SYDVKM. This CDR3 region has 15 residues. Germline trimming cut 8 bases from V and 1 base from J; bases unmatched to any gene: 8. The CDR3 nucleotides read TGTGCCAGCGTGAAACCGGGACAGGGCACAGATACGCAGTATTTT. This translates into CASVKPGQGTDTQYF.